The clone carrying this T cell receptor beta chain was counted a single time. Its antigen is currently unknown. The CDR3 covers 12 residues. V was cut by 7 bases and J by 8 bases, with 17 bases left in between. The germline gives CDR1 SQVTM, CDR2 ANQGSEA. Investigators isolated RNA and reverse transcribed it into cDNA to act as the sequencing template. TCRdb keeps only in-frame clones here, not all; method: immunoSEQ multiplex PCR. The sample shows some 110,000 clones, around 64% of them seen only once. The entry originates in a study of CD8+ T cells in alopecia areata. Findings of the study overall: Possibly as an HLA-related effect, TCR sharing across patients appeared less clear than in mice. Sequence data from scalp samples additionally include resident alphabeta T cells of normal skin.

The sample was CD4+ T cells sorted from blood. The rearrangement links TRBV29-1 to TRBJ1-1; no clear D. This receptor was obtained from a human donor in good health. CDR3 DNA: TGCAGCGCCGAGGTAGGGCTTCGGGAAGCTTTCTTT. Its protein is CSAEVGLREAFF.